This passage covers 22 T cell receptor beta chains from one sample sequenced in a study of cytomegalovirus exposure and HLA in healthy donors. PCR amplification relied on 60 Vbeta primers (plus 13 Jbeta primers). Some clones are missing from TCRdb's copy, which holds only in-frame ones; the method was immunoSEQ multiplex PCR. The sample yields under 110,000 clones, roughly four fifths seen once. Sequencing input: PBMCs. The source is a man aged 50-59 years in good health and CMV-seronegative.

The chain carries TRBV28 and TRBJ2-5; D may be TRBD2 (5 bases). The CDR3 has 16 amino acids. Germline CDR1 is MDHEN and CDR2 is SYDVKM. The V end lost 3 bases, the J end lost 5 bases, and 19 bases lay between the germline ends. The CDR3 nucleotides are TGTGCCAGCAGTTTGGGGAGACGTATCCTCCCGGAGACCCAGTACTTC. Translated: CASSLGRRILPETQYF.

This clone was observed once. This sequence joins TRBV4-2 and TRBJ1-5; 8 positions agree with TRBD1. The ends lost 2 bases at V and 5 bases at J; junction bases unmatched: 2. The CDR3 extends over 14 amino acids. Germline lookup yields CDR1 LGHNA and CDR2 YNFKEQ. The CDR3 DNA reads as TGTGCCAGCAGCCAACAGGGGGCCTATCAGCCCCAGCATTTT. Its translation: CASSQQGAYQPQHF.

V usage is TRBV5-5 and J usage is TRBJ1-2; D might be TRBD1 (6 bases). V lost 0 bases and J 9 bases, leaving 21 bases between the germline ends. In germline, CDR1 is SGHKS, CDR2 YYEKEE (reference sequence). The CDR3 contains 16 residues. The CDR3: CASSLVAFGGTRSYTF. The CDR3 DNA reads TGTGCCAGCAGCTTGGTGGCGTTTGGGGGCACACGGAGCTACACCTTC.

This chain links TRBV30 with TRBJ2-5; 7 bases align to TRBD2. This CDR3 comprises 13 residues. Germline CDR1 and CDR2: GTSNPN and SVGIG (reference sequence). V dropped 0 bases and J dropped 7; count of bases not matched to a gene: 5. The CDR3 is CAWSVLSGATQYF. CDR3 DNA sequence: TGTGCCTGGAGTGTACTGAGCGGGGCGACCCAGTACTTC.

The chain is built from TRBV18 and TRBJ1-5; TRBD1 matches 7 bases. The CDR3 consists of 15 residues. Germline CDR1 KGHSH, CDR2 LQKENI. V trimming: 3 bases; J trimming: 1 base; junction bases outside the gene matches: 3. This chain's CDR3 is CASSPGTVSNQPQHF. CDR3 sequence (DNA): TGTGCCAGCTCACCCGGGACAGTCAGCAATCAGCCCCAGCATTTT.

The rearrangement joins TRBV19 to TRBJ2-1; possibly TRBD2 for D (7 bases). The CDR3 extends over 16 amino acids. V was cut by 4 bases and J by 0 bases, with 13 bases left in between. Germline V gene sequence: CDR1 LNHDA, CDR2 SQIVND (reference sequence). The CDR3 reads CASSRGGLGSYNEQFF. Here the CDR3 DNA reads TGTGCCAGTAGTAGGGGGGGGCTCGGCTCCTACAATGAGCAGTTCTTC. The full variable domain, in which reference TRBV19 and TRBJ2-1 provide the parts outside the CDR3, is DGGITQSPKYLFRKEGQNVTLSCEQNLNHDAMYWYRQDPGQGLRLIYYSQIVNDFQKGDIAEGYSVSREKKESFPLTVTSAQKNPTAFYLCASSRGGLGSYNEQFFGPGTRLTVL.

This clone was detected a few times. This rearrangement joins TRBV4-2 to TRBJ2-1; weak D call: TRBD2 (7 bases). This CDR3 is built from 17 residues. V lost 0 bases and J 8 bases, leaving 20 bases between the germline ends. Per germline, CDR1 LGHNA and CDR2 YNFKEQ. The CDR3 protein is CASSQDSMGGQEDEQFF. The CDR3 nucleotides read TGTGCCAGCAGCCAAGATAGTATGGGGGGGCAAGAGGATGAGCAGTTCTTC.

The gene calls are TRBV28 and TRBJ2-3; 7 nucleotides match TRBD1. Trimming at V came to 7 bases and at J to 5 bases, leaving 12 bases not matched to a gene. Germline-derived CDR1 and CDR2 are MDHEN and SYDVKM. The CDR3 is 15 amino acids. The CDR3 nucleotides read TGTGCCAGCACGTTACTCAGGACAGGAGGAGATACGCAGTATTTT. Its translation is CASTLLRTGGDTQYF.

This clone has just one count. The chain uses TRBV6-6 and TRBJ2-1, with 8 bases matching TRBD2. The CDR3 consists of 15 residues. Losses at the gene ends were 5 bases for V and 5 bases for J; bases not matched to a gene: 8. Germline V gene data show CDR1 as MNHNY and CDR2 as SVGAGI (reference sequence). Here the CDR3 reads CASSRRRGADNEQFF. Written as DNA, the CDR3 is TGTGCCAGCAGTCGTCGGCGGGGGGCCGACAATGAGCAGTTCTTC.

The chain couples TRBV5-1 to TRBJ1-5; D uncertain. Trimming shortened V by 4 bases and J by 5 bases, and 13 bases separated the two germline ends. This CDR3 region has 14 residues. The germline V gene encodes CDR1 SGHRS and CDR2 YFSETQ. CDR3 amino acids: CASSRNSGDQPQHF. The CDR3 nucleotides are TGCGCCAGCAGCCGGAACAGTGGCGATCAGCCCCAGCATTTT.

The CDR3 DNA follows: TGTGCCAGCAGTGACGAGCACGGACAGGGGAGTGAGCAGTTCTTC. This translates into CASSDEHGQGSEQFF. The chain combines TRBV6-4 with TRBJ2-1; 9 nucleotides line up with TRBD1. Germline-derived CDR1 and CDR2 are MRHNA and SNTAGT. The CDR3 length is 15 residues. The V and J ends lost 2 bases and 9 bases, in that order; junction bases with no gene match: 8.

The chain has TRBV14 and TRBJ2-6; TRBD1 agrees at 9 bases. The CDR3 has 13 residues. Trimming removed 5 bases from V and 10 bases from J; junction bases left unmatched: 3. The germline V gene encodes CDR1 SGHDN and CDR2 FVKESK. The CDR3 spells CASSYGQGNVLTF. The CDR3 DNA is TGTGCCAGCAGCTACGGACAGGGGAACGTCCTGACTTTC.

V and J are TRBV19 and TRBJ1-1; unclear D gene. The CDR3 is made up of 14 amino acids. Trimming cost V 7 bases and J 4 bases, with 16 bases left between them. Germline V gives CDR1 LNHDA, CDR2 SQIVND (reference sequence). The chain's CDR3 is CASTSGGVGTEAFF. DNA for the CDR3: TGTGCCAGTACCTCTGGAGGAGTCGGCACTGAAGCTTTCTTT.

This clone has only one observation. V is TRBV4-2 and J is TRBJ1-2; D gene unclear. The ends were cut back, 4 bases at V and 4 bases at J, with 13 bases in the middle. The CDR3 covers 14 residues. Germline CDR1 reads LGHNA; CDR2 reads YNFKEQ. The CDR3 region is CASSRSVTSYGYTF. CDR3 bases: TGTGCCAGCAGCCGCTCCGTTACCAGCTATGGCTACACCTTC.

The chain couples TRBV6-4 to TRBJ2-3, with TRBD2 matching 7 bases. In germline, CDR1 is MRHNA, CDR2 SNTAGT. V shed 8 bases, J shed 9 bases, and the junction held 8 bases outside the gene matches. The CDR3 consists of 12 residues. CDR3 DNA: TGTGCCAGCGGGAGCACGGGGGGAACGCAGTATTTT. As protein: CASGSTGGTQYF.

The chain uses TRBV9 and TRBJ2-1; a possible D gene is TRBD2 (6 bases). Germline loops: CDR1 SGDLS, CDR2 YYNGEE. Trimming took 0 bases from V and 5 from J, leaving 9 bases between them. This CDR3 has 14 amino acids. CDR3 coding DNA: TGTGCCAGCAGCGTAGGTAGGACTAACAATGAGCAGTTCTTC. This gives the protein CASSVGRTNNEQFF. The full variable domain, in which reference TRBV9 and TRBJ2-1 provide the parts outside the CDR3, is DSGVTQTPKHLITATGQRVTLRCSPRSGDLSVYWYQQSLDQGLQFLIQYYNGEERAKGNILERFSAQQFPDLHSELNLSSLELGDSALYFCASSVGRTNNEQFFGPGTRLTVL.

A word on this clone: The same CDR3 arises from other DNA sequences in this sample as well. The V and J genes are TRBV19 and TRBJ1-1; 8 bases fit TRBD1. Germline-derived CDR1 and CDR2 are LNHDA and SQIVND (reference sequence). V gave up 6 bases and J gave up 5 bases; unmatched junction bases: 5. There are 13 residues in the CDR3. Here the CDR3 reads CASSSTGDTEAFF. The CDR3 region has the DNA TGTGCCAGTAGCTCGACAGGGGATACTGAAGCTTTCTTT.

The CDR3 loop reads CASSFLRGRDYNEQFF. In nucleotides, the CDR3 is TGTGCCAGCAGCTTCTTACGAGGACGGGACTACAATGAGCAGTTCTTC. The rearrangement links TRBV7-9 to TRBJ2-1; D might be TRBD2 (5 bases). Per germline, CDR1 SEHNR and CDR2 FQNEAQ (reference sequence). The CDR3 length is 16 residues. Trimming cost V 3 bases and J 3 bases, with 15 bases left between them. The full variable domain, with the rest looked up from reference TRBV7-9 and TRBJ2-1, is DTGVSQNPRHKITKRGQNVTFRCDPISEHNRLYWYRQTLGQGPEFLTYFQNEAQLEKSRLLSDRFSAERPKGSFSTLEIQRTEQGDSAMYLCASSFLRGRDYNEQFFGPGTRLTVL.

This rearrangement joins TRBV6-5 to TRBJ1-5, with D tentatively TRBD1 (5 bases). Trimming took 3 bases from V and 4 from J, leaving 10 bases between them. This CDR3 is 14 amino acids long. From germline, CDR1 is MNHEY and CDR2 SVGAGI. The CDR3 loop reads CASSYNDRNQPQHF. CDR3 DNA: TGTGCCAGCAGTTATAACGACAGAAATCAGCCCCAGCATTTT.

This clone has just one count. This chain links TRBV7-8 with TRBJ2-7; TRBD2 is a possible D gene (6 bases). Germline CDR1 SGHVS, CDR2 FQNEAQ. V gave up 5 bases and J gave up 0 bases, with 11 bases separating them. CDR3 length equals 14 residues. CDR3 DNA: TGTGCCAGCAGCAACCGGGGGAGCTCCTACGAGCAGTACTTC. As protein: CASSNRGSSYEQYF.

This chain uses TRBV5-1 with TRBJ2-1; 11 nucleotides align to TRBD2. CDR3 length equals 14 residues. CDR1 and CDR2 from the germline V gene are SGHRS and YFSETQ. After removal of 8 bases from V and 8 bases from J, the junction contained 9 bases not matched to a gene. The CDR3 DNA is TGCGCCAGTACGACTAGCGGGGTTAGGCATGAGCAGTTCTTC. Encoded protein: CASTTSGVRHEQFF.

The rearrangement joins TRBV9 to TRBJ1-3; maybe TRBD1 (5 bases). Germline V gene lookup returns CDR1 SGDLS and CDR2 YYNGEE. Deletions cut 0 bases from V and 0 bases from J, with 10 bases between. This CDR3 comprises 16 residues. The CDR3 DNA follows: TGTGCCAGCAGCGTAGATGGGGGGTACTCTGGAAACACCATATATTTT. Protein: CASSVDGGYSGNTIYF.